The 25 T cell receptor beta chains presented below share a single source sample, sequenced in a study of identical twins. Each CDR3 protein gets one entry after TCRdb re-called the 5' RACE reads with MiXCR. The repertoire has roughly 1,500,000 distinct CDR3 sequences, more than 30% of them found once; the top ten carry 0.25% to 0.3%. Sequenced: cord blood. The receptors were sampled from a newborn girl in good health.

This sequence joins TRBV2 and TRBJ2-5; D gene uncertain. Trimming shortened V by 6 bases and J by 2 bases, and 13 bases separated the two germline ends. The CDR3 is made up of 14 amino acids. Germline CDR1 SNHLY, CDR2 FYNNEI. The CDR3 nucleotides are TGTGCCAGCAGGGCATTATGGTTGCAAGAGACCCAGTACTTC. Translating gives CASRALWLQETQYF. The variable domain in full, with the rest retrieved from reference TRBV2 and TRBJ2-5, is EPEVTQTPSHQVTQMGQEVILRCVPISNHLYFYWYRQILGQKVEFLVSFYNNEISEKSEIFDDQFSVERPDGSNFTLKIRSTKLEDSAMYFCASRALWLQETQYFGPGTRLLVL.

The chain is built from TRBV19 and TRBJ1-6; D uncertain. This CDR3 region has 14 residues. CDR1 and CDR2 (germline): LNHDA, SQIVND (reference sequence). Trimming pared 6 bases from V and 4 bases from J, leaving 10 bases between. DNA for the CDR3: TGTGCCAGTAGCCACGGCCAGTATAATTCACCCCTCCACTTT. Amino acids: CASSHGQYNSPLHF.

The gene calls are TRBV5-4 and TRBJ1-6; no firm D call. Per germline, CDR1 SGHNT and CDR2 YYREEE (reference sequence). V was trimmed by 9 bases and J by 0 bases, leaving 13 bases between them. This CDR3 is 15 amino acids long. CDR3 sequence: CATHKGSSYNSPLHF. The DNA for the CDR3 is TGTGCCACTCATAAGGGAAGCTCCTATAATTCACCCCTCCACTTT.

The table lists this clonotype with a few counts. V usage is TRBV28 and J usage is TRBJ2-7; 8 bases fit TRBD1. CDR3 length equals 16 residues. Trimming took 6 bases from V and 0 from J; bases not matched to a gene: 10. The germline V gene has CDR1 MDHEN and CDR2 SYDVKM. CDR3 nucleotides: TGTGCCAGCAGCCTCGGCGTGACAGGGGCCTCCTACGAGCAGTACTTC. This codes for CASSLGVTGASYEQYF.

This chain links TRBV20-1 with TRBJ2-3; possibly TRBD1 or TRBD2 for D (5 bases each). The CDR3 contains 14 residues. Germline V gene lookup returns CDR1 DFQATT and CDR2 SNEGSKA (reference sequence). The V and J ends lost 6 bases and 2 bases respectively, with 15 bases between them. The CDR3 region has the DNA TGCAGTGCCCCGGGACCCAGGAACACAGATACGCAGTATTTT. This codes for CSAPGPRNTDTQYF.

This clonotype was seen only a few times. The rearrangement joins TRBV5-1 to TRBJ2-7; D gene uncertain. Germline loops: CDR1 SGHRS, CDR2 YFSETQ. Trimming pared 0 bases from V and 3 bases from J, leaving 10 bases between. The CDR3 is 14 amino acids. The CDR3 region is CASSLGPSRYEQYF. CDR3 nucleotides: TGCGCCAGCAGCTTGGGACCAAGTCGCTACGAGCAGTACTTC.

This chain joins TRBV14 and TRBJ1-4, with a possible D match to TRBD1 (5 bases). CDR1 SGHDN and CDR2 FVKESK come from the germline V gene. The CDR3 covers 17 residues. Between the trimmed V and J ends, which lost 4 bases and 8 bases, there was a span of 23 bases. This chain's CDR3 is CASSLRTTYPKEEKLFF. Here the CDR3 DNA reads TGTGCCAGCAGCCTACGGACAACATATCCGAAGGAGGAAAAACTGTTTTTT.

V and J are TRBV7-2 and TRBJ2-5; 14 nucleotides align to TRBD2. CDR3 length equals 18 residues. After removal of 1 base from V and 5 bases from J, the junction contained 9 bases not matched to a gene. CDR1 and CDR2 (germline): SGHTA, FQGNSA. In DNA, the CDR3 is TGTGCCAGCAGCTTAGGGCGACTAGCGGGGGGGCCCTGGGAGACCCAGTACTTC. Its protein product is CASSLGRLAGGPWETQYF.

As for this clonotype: No conserved phenylalanine or tryptophan ends this CDR3, so it is likely a read error. This chain uses TRBV11-2 with TRBJ2-7; the D is unclear. CDR3 length: 16 residues. Germline V gene data show CDR1 as SGHAT and CDR2 as FQNNGV. Trimming pared 1 base from V and 0 bases from J, leaving 13 bases between. The CDR3 spells CASSLVPLPSSYEQYL. The CDR3 nucleotides are TGTGCCAGCAGCTTAGTGCCGCTTCCGAGCTCCTACGAGCAGTACTTA.

The chain is built from TRBV2 and TRBJ1-2; D call uncertain. Looked up from germline, CDR1 is SNHLY and CDR2 is FYNNEI. The CDR3 consists of 16 residues. V gave up 7 bases and J gave up 2 bases, with 20 bases separating them. CDR3 bases: TGTGCCAGCAAGAAGGTTGGTCGGGGTTCGAACTATGGCTACACCTTC. This codes for CASKKVGRGSNYGYTF.

In its sample, this clonotype was seen a few times. This may be a read error: a much more frequent sequence differs by one nucleotide. The genes are TRBV28 and TRBJ1-2; weak D call: TRBD1 (5 bases). Germline loops: CDR1 MDHEN, CDR2 SYDVKM. The V end was cut by 3 bases, the J end by 4 bases, with 9 bases between. The CDR3 sequence is 13 residues long. The CDR3 spells CASSFPGPYGYTF. Written as DNA, the CDR3 is TGTGCCAGCAGTTTCCCAGGGCCCTATGGCTACACCTTC.

In its sample, this clonotype was seen once. This rearrangement joins TRBV6-5 to TRBJ2-1; a weak D match, TRBD2 (6 bases). Gene TRBJ2-7 matches the end of the DNA better, so the J call may be wrong. The germline V gene encodes CDR1 MNHEY and CDR2 SVGAGI. This CDR3 has 15 amino acids. CDR3 nucleotides: TGTGCCAGCAAGTTGGCGGGGCCCTCCTACAATGAGCAGTACTTC. Protein: CASKLAGPSYNEQYF.

This clonotype was seen at least ten times. J is TRBJ1-2 and V is TRBV29-1; TRBD1 aligns across 8 bases. V was clipped by 0 bases and J by 4 bases; unmatched bases: 4. The CDR3 is made up of 14 amino acids. The V gene's germline CDR1 is SQVTM and CDR2 ANQGSEA. In DNA form, the CDR3 reads TGCAGCGTTGAAGATCTGGGGACAGGCTATGGCTACACCTTC. It encodes CSVEDLGTGYGYTF.

V gene TRBV2 combines with J gene TRBJ2-5; TRBD1 aligns across 10 bases. Germline loops: CDR1 SNHLY, CDR2 FYNNEI. The CDR3 runs to 13 residues. The trim removed 3 bases at V and 11 bases at J, leaving 6 bases unmatched. CDR3: CASSDDRGQEQYF. In DNA, the CDR3 is TGTGCCAGCAGTGACGACAGGGGGCAAGAGCAGTACTTC.

The V gene is TRBV12-3 or TRBV12-4, the J gene TRBJ2-5; TRBD1 might be the D (6 bases). Trimming shortened V by 5 bases and J by 5 bases, and 15 bases separated the two germline ends. The CDR3 extends over 14 amino acids. The CDR3 DNA is TGTGCCAGCAGTACAGGGCCCCCTCCCGAGACCCAGTACTTC. It specifies CASSTGPPPETQYF.

With respect to this clonotype: Given a much more abundant clone one base away, this may be a read error. V usage is TRBV28 and J usage is TRBJ2-5; D unclear. There are 11 residues in the CDR3. Trimming left V 2 bases short and J 13 bases short, with 11 bases between. In germline, CDR1 is MDHEN, CDR2 SYDVKM. This CDR3 is CASSLRRERYF. The CDR3 region has the DNA TGTGCCAGCAGTTTAAGGCGAGAGCGGTACTTC.

This clonotype has more than one count but fewer than ten. The chain employs TRBV13 and TRBJ2-3; 10 nucleotides match TRBD2. The V gene end was trimmed by 5 bases and the J gene end by 3 bases; junction bases not matched to a gene: 5. Germline V gene data show CDR1 as PRHDT and CDR2 as FYEKMQ (reference sequence). This CDR3 is 15 amino acids long. Here the CDR3 reads CASSTLLAGTDTQYF. DNA of the CDR3: TGTGCCAGCAGCACCTTACTAGCGGGGACAGATACGCAGTATTTT.

This clonotype came up a few times. CDR3: CASSEIYPWETQYF. The DNA of the CDR3 is TGTGCCAGCAGTGAAATATATCCGTGGGAGACCCAGTACTTC. The rearrangement links TRBV2 to TRBJ2-5; D remains unclear. V shed 2 bases and J shed 5 bases, with 12 bases lying between them. Germline CDR1 SNHLY, CDR2 FYNNEI. The CDR3 covers 14 residues. Supplemented by reference TRBV2 and TRBJ2-5, the full variable domain reads EPEVTQTPSHQVTQMGQEVILRCVPISNHLYFYWYRQILGQKVEFLVSFYNNEISEKSEIFDDQFSVERPDGSNFTLKIRSTKLEDSAMYFCASSEIYPWETQYFGPGTRLLVL.

The rearrangement links TRBV5-6 to TRBJ2-3; 7 nucleotides align to TRBD1. V was pared by 7 bases and J by 5 bases, with 16 bases of the junction left unmatched. The CDR3 contains 16 residues. Germline assignment: CDR1 SGHDT and CDR2 YYEEEE. The CDR3 DNA reads TGTGCCAGCGTCCTAACACAGGGGAGTACGGGAGATACGCAGTATTTT. It encodes CASVLTQGSTGDTQYF.

This clonotype was seen ten or more times. The CDR3 protein is CASSGTGGGYGYTF. Written as DNA, the CDR3 is TGTGCCAGCAGTGGGACAGGGGGGGGCTATGGCTACACCTTC. The rearrangement joins TRBV27 to TRBJ1-2, with 11 bases that match TRBD1. Trimming at V came to 5 bases and at J to 4 bases, leaving 3 bases not matched to a gene. The CDR3 contains 14 residues. Germline loops: CDR1 MNHEY, CDR2 SMNVEV (reference sequence).

The chain links TRBV2 to TRBJ1-5; D gene unclear. The CDR3 runs 14 residues. The ends were cut back, 8 bases at V and 0 bases at J, with 11 bases in the middle. Germline values: CDR1 SNHLY, CDR2 FYNNEI. CDR3 protein: CASFRQYSNQPQHF. In nucleotides, the CDR3 is TGTGCCAGCTTCCGGCAGTATAGCAATCAGCCCCAGCATTTT.

This clonotype was seen more than once but under ten times. The chain's CDR3 is CASRSDRRYEQYF. CDR3 sequence (DNA): TGTGCCAGCAGGTCGGATCGGCGGTACGAGCAGTACTTC. V gene TRBV5-6 combines with J gene TRBJ2-7; D remains ambiguous. The CDR3 contains 13 residues. V dropped 5 bases and J dropped 4 bases, with 13 bases sitting between them. In germline, CDR1 is SGHDT, CDR2 YYEEEE. The whole variable domain, filled in from reference TRBV5-6 and TRBJ2-7, reads DAGVTQSPTHLIKTRGQQVTLRCSPKSGHDTVSWYQQALGQGPQFIFQYYEEEERQRGNFPDRFSGHQFPNYSSELNVNALLLGDSALYLCASRSDRRYEQYFGPGTRLTVT.

The table lists this clonotype with a count of one. The chain links TRBV20-1 to TRBJ1-5; D remains ambiguous. Looked up from germline, CDR1 is DFQATT and CDR2 is SNEGSKA (reference sequence). V lost 0 bases, J lost 2 bases, and 14 bases lay in between. This CDR3 spans 16 amino acids. The CDR3 coding sequence is TGCAGTGCTAGAGATTGGGCAGGTAGCGGCAATCAGCCCCAGCATTTT. It encodes CSARDWAGSGNQPQHF.

J is TRBJ2-6 and V is TRBV5-1; no definite D call. This CDR3 is 18 amino acids long. Trimming stripped 2 bases from V and 0 bases from J, with 15 bases between. Germline CDR1 SGHRS, CDR2 YFSETQ. CDR3 nucleotide sequence: TGCGCCAGCAGCTTAGGCCCAGCCATCAACTCTGGGGCCAACGTCCTGACTTTC. It encodes CASSLGPAINSGANVLTF.

The V and J genes are TRBV5-1 and TRBJ1-5; D is ambiguous. Germline V lookup: CDR1 SGHRS, CDR2 YFSETQ. Deletions cut 1 base from V and 6 bases from J, with 11 bases between. The CDR3 contains 14 residues. This CDR3 reads CASSLNAGSQPQHF. In DNA, the CDR3 is TGCGCCAGCAGCTTGAACGCAGGATCTCAGCCCCAGCATTTT.